Each of the 25 T cell receptor beta chains below was sequenced from the same sample in a study of T cells in Graves' hyperthyroidism and ophthalmopathy. Researchers took RNA transcripts and amplified the TCR beta CDR3 regions from them. The study used the HTBI primer set for a first-round RT-PCR of the TCR CDR3. TCRdb ran MiXCR on the multiplex PCR reads and lists one entry per CDR3 protein. In the table there are fewer than 900,000 distinct CDR3 sequences, 16% of which are singletons. Sequences were obtained from blood. The receptors come from a man younger than 30 with Graves' hyperthyroidism.

This clonotype has at least ten counts. The CDR3 region is CASLSSGGVNEQFF. The CDR3 DNA sequence: TGTGCCAGCCTTTCTAGCGGGGGGGTGAATGAGCAGTTCTTC. The genes are TRBV2 and TRBJ2-1; 12 bases line up with TRBD2. CDR1 is SNHLY, CDR2 FYNNEI, per germline. J lost 7 bases, V lost 8 bases, and 6 bases had no gene match. The CDR3 sequence is 14 residues long.

In its sample, this clonotype was seen many times. V and J are TRBV28 and TRBJ1-6; D is unclear. CDR3 length: 15 amino acids. V was clipped by 3 bases and J by 8 bases, with 14 bases between them. Germline CDR1 and CDR2: MDHEN and SYDVKM. CDR3: CASSFGGHFYSPLHF. CDR3 sequence (DNA): TGTGCCAGCAGTTTCGGAGGTCACTTCTATTCACCCCTCCACTTT. The full variable domain, completed using reference TRBV28 and TRBJ1-6, is DVKVTQSSRYLVKRTGEKVFLECVQDMDHENMFWYRQDPGLGLRLIYFSYDVKMKEKGDIPEGYSVSREKKERFSLILESASTNQTSMYLCASSFGGHFYSPLHFGNGTRLTVT.

At least ten counts were recorded for this clonotype. V usage is TRBV2 and J usage is TRBJ2-2, with a possible D match to TRBD1 (6 bases). Deletions cut 2 bases from V and 6 bases from J, with 13 bases between. This CDR3 has 15 amino acids. Looked up from germline, CDR1 is SNHLY and CDR2 is FYNNEI. CDR3 DNA: TGTGCCAGCAGTGAACTGACAGGCTCGGCCGGGGAGCTGTTTTTT. It codes for CASSELTGSAGELFF.

This clonotype was seen only a few times. The J gene is TRBJ2-3, the V gene TRBV28; 10 positions agree with TRBD2. This CDR3 has 15 residues. Germline CDR1 and CDR2: MDHEN and SYDVKM. V lost 7 bases and J lost 2; bases outside the gene matches: 6. The CDR3 bases are TGTGCCAGCAACCTACTAGCGGGATTCACAGATACGCAGTATTTT. Amino acid sequence: CASNLLAGFTDTQYF.

Ten or more counts support this clonotype. The chain is built from TRBV7-3 and TRBJ2-1; perhaps TRBD2 as D (6 bases). The V gene lost 7 bases and the J gene lost 1 base, with 17 bases spanning the gap. CDR1 is SGHTA and CDR2 is FQGTGA in the germline V gene. The CDR3 covers 16 residues. The CDR3 spells CASTPHSGVSYNEQFF. CDR3 DNA: TGTGCCAGCACCCCTCACTCGGGAGTTTCCTACAATGAGCAGTTCTTC.

The chain uses TRBV28 and TRBJ2-7; 12 bases align to TRBD2. With 3 bases clipped from V and 5 bases from J, the junction kept 5 bases outside the gene matches. The CDR3 length is 15 residues. The germline gives CDR1 MDHEN, CDR2 SYDVKM. The CDR3 DNA reads as TGTGCCAGCAGTTTGCTAGCGGGAGGGCCGGACGAGCAGTACTTC. It encodes CASSLLAGGPDEQYF. Combining the CDR3 with reference TRBV28 and TRBJ2-7 gives the whole variable domain DVKVTQSSRYLVKRTGEKVFLECVQDMDHENMFWYRQDPGLGLRLIYFSYDVKMKEKGDIPEGYSVSREKKERFSLILESASTNQTSMYLCASSLLAGGPDEQYFGPGTRLTVT.

This clonotype was counted a few times. One base away lies a much larger clone, so this may be a sequencing read error. CDR3 in DNA: TGTGCCAGCAGTTATCCCGGGACAGGGTTGAAGACCCAGTGCTTC. This codes for CASSYPGTGLKTQCF. V is TRBV12-3 or TRBV12-4 and J is TRBJ2-5; 9 positions match TRBD1. CDR3 length equals 15 residues.

The rearrangement links TRBV4-1 to TRBJ2-3, with D possibly called TRBD1 or TRBD2 (5 bases each). Germline loops: CDR1 MGHRA, CDR2 YSYEKL. The CDR3 covers 16 residues. V lost 0 bases and J 2 bases, leaving 12 bases between the germline ends. For the CDR3, the DNA is TGCGCCAGCAGCCAAGATGGTACAGGACTCACAGATACGCAGTATTTT. This sequence encodes CASSQDGTGLTDTQYF.

This clonotype was counted ten times or more. The chain has TRBV29-1 and TRBJ2-7, with 7 bases that match TRBD2. The V segment lost 1 base and the J segment 3 bases; nucleotides outside the gene matches: 9. CDR3 length: 15 residues. Germline assignment: CDR1 SQVTM and CDR2 ANQGSEA. CDR3 in amino acids: CSVEVLQAGSYEQYF. The CDR3 DNA reads as TGCAGCGTTGAAGTGCTTCAAGCGGGAAGCTACGAGCAGTACTTC.

The chain recombines TRBV6-1 with TRBJ1-1; a possible D gene is TRBD1 (6 bases). Germline values: CDR1 MNHNS, CDR2 SASEGT. This CDR3 comprises 16 residues. The V and J ends lost 7 bases and 1 base respectively, with 19 bases between them. This chain's CDR3 is CASNRGGRTRNTEAFF. CDR3 nucleotide sequence: TGTGCCAGCAACCGAGGGGGACGGACGAGGAACACTGAAGCTTTCTTT.

The table lists this clonotype with a few counts. The chain is built from TRBV7-9 and TRBJ2-7, with TRBD2 matching 9 bases. Germline V lookup: CDR1 SEHNR, CDR2 FQNEAQ (reference sequence). There are 15 residues in the CDR3. The V gene end was trimmed by 4 bases and the J gene end by 5 bases; junction bases not matched to a gene: 9. CDR3 sequence reads: CASSSLGGRAHEQYF. The CDR3 DNA reads as TGTGCCAGCAGCTCCCTTGGCGGGAGGGCCCACGAGCAGTACTTC.

The chain couples TRBV10-3 to TRBJ2-1; D is unresolved. CDR3 length: 13 amino acids. Trimming took 6 bases from V and 4 from J, leaving 10 bases between them. Germline-derived CDR1 and CDR2 are ENHRY and SYGVKD. This CDR3 is CAISPEWYNEQFF. CDR3 nucleotides: TGTGCCATCAGCCCAGAGTGGTACAATGAGCAGTTCTTC.

Only a few counts were recorded for this clonotype. CDR3 nucleotide sequence: TGTGCCAGCAGCATCTATGAGGAGCAGTTCTTC. This encodes CASSIYEEQFF. The gene calls are TRBV7-9 and TRBJ2-1; D ambiguous. V lost 5 bases and J 10 bases, leaving 9 bases between the germline ends. The V gene's germline CDR1 is SEHNR and CDR2 FQNEAQ (reference sequence). The CDR3 consists of 11 residues. The variable domain in full, with the rest retrieved from reference TRBV7-9 and TRBJ2-1, is DTGVSQNPRHKITKRGQNVTFRCDPISEHNRLYWYRQTLGQGPEFLTYFQNEAQLEKSRLLSDRFSAERPKGSFSTLEIQRTEQGDSAMYLCASSIYEEQFFGPGTRLTVL.

This clonotype was counted ten times or more. This rearrangement joins TRBV28 to TRBJ1-2; 11 bases are shared with TRBD1. This CDR3 is 15 amino acids long. V lost 8 bases to trimming and J lost 5 bases; unmatched junction nucleotides: 10. Germline assignment: CDR1 MDHEN and CDR2 SYDVKM. Here the CDR3 DNA reads TGTGCCAGCCTCCCGGGACAGGGGGTTTCATATGGCTACACCTTC. It translates to CASLPGQGVSYGYTF.

The V gene is TRBV20-1, the J gene TRBJ1-5, with D tentatively TRBD1 (6 bases). The CDR3 spans 14 residues. Germline CDR1 DFQATT, CDR2 SNEGSKA (reference sequence). Trimming cost V 3 bases and J 1 base, with 10 bases left between them. CDR3 loop: CSARRGVSNQPQHF. The CDR3 nucleotides are TGCAGTGCTAGGAGGGGGGTAAGCAATCAGCCCCAGCATTTT.

The genes are TRBV4-1 and TRBJ2-7; D gene unclear. The CDR3 extends over 15 amino acids. Between the trimmed V and J ends, which lost 2 bases and 2 bases, there was a span of 13 bases. The germline gives CDR1 MGHRA, CDR2 YSYEKL. This chain's CDR3 is CASSQYNSPPYEQYF. In DNA, the CDR3 is TGCGCCAGCAGCCAATACAACTCCCCGCCCTACGAGCAGTACTTC.

This chain uses TRBV12-5 with TRBJ2-1, with D tentatively TRBD2 (6 bases). The V and J ends lost 5 bases and 6 bases respectively, with 8 bases between them. Germline assignment: CDR1 LGHNT and CDR2 FRNRAP. CDR3 length: 12 residues. The CDR3 nucleotides are TGTGCTAGTGGTGTGGGGGGCAATGAGCAGTTCTTC. It codes for CASGVGGNEQFF.

The rearrangement uses TRBV7-9 and TRBJ2-2; TRBD2 is a possible D gene (6 bases). This CDR3 has 16 amino acids. CDR1 is SEHNR and CDR2 is FQNEAQ in the germline V gene (reference sequence). The V and J ends lost 5 bases and 7 bases respectively, with 20 bases between them. The CDR3 nucleotides are TGTGCCAGCAGCGGCCTAGGGACCAGGCGGGACGGGGAGCTGTTTTTT. Its translation: CASSGLGTRRDGELFF. Drawing the rest from reference TRBV7-9 and TRBJ2-2, the complete variable domain is DTGVSQNPRHKITKRGQNVTFRCDPISEHNRLYWYRQTLGQGPEFLTYFQNEAQLEKSRLLSDRFSAERPKGSFSTLEIQRTEQGDSAMYLCASSGLGTRRDGELFFGEGSRLTVL.

V gene TRBV9 combines with J gene TRBJ2-7, with D hard to call. The CDR3 sequence is 13 residues long. V was trimmed by 2 bases and J by 0 bases, leaving 6 bases between them. Germline V gene lookup returns CDR1 SGDLS and CDR2 YYNGEE. CDR3 nucleotides: TGTGCCAGCAGCGTCGACCACTCCTACGAGCAGTACTTC. Translated, it gives CASSVDHSYEQYF. The variable domain in full, completed from reference TRBV9 and TRBJ2-7, reads DSGVTQTPKHLITATGQRVTLRCSPRSGDLSVYWYQQSLDQGLQFLIQYYNGEERAKGNILERFSAQQFPDLHSELNLSSLELGDSALYFCASSVDHSYEQYFGPGTRLTVT.

V gene TRBV4-3 combines with J gene TRBJ2-6; TRBD2 matches 11 bases. The junction had 2 bases not matched to a gene; V was cut back by 1 base and J by 3 bases. Germline CDR1 LGHNA, CDR2 YSLEER. The CDR3 consists of 17 residues. In nucleotides, the CDR3 is TGCGCCAGCAGCCAAGGGACTAGCGGGTTTGGGGCCAACGTCCTGACTTTC. Its translation: CASSQGTSGFGANVLTF.

The chain carries TRBV4-2 and TRBJ1-6, with D possibly being TRBD1 (6 bases). In germline, CDR1 is LGHNA, CDR2 YNFKEQ. The CDR3 consists of 16 residues. V was trimmed by 1 base and J by 7 bases, leaving 14 bases between them. The DNA for the CDR3 is TGTGCCAGCAGCCAAGGCCAGACAGGCGGGAATTCACCCCTCCACTTT. It specifies CASSQGQTGGNSPLHF.

This clonotype has just a few counts. V is TRBV7-9 and J is TRBJ1-1; 11 bases match TRBD1. CDR3 length equals 14 residues. The V and J ends lost 2 bases and 8 bases, in that order; junction bases with no gene match: 4. The V gene's germline CDR1 is SEHNR and CDR2 FQNEAQ (reference sequence). CDR3: CASSLRGQGAEAFF. As DNA, the CDR3 is TGTGCCAGCAGCTTACGAGGACAGGGGGCCGAAGCTTTCTTT.

This clonotype was seen at least ten times. The genes are TRBV12-3 or TRBV12-4 and TRBJ2-3; D gene unclear. The CDR3 has 12 amino acids. Trimming took off 7 bases at V and 5 bases at J, with 10 bases between the two ends. CDR3 bases: TGTGCCAGCACCGAATTGGGAGATACGCAGTATTTT. It specifies CASTELGDTQYF.

V and J are TRBV4-1 and TRBJ2-6; D possibly corresponds to TRBD1 (5 bases). CDR3 length equals 16 residues. The germline gives CDR1 MGHRA, CDR2 YSYEKL. The V gene lost 3 bases and the J gene lost 0 bases, with 9 bases spanning the gap. CDR3 sequence (DNA): TGCGCCAGCAGCCATAAACAGGTCTCTGGGGCCAACGTCCTGACTTTC. Amino acid sequence: CASSHKQVSGANVLTF.

Note on this clonotype: This may stem from a read error, because a much larger clone lies one nucleotide away. Because it lacks the conserved phenylalanine or tryptophan at the end, this CDR3 is likely a read error. The chain joins TRBV28 to TRBJ1-6; D uncertain. The CDR3 is made up of 14 amino acids. V lost 5 bases, J lost 8 bases, and 13 bases lay in between. The germline CDR1 and CDR2 sequences are MDHEN and SYDVKM. The CDR3: CASSPGRGYSPLHL. The CDR3 DNA sequence: TGTGCCAGCAGTCCCGGACGAGGCTATTCACCCCTCCACCTT.